This TCR beta chain was sequenced during a study of T cells in Graves' hyperthyroidism and ophthalmopathy. This clonotype was detected only a few times. What it binds is unknown. Germline trimming cut 3 bases from V and 4 bases from J; bases unmatched to any gene: 8. CDR1 is MNHEY and CDR2 is SVGEGT in the germline V gene. This CDR3 is built from 15 residues. The study's findings and limits: Using 13 V-J features, a model discriminated ophthalmopathy from stable hyperthyroidism.

For the diagnoses, clinical symptoms, serum thyroxine and TRAb, thyroid ultrasound and orbital computed tomography were used. The PBMCs were taken from more than 8 ml of fresh peripheral blood. Amplification of TCR beta CDR3 regions used RNA as the template. HTBI primers were the set used in a first-round RT-PCR of the TCR CDR3. TCRdb reprocessed the multiplex PCR reads with MiXCR, giving one entry per CDR3 protein. The table includes hundreds of thousands of distinct CDR3 sequences, approximately 15% detected once. The clonotype comes from a woman aged 18-30 years with Graves' hyperthyroidism that later progressed to Graves' ophthalmopathy. Sequences were obtained from blood. V usage is TRBV6-2 or TRBV6-3 and J usage is TRBJ2-5, with TRBD1 matching over 7 bases. The CDR3 DNA is TGTGCCAGCAGTTATCGGGGACGGACAGGAGAGACCCAGTACTTC. Protein sequence: CASSYRGRTGETQYF.